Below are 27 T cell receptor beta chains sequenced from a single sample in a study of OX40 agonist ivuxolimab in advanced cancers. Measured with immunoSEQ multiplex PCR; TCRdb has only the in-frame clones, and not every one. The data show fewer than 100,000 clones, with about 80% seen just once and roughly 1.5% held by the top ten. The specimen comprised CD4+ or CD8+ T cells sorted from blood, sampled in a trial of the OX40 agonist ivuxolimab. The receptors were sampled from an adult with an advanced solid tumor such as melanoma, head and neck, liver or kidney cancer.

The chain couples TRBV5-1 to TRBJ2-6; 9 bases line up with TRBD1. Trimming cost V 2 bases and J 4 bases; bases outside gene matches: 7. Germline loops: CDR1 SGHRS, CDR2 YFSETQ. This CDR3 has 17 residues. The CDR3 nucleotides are TGCGCCAGCAGCTTAACACAGGGGGCTGCAGGGGCCAACGTCCTGACTTTC. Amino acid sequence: CASSLTQGAAGANVLTF.

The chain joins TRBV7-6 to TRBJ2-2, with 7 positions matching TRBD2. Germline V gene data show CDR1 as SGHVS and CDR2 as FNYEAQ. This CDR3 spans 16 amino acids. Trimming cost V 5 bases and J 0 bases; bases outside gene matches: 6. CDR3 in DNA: TGTGCCAGCAGCCTTAGACTAGCAGCGAACACCGGGGAGCTGTTTTTT. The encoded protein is CASSLRLAANTGELFF. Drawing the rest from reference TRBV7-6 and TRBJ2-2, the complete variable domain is GAGVSQSPRYKVTKRGQDVALRCDPISGHVSLYWYRQALGQGPEFLTYFNYEAQQDKSGLPNDRFSAERPEGSISTLTIQRTEQRDSAMYRCASSLRLAANTGELFFGEGSRLTVL.

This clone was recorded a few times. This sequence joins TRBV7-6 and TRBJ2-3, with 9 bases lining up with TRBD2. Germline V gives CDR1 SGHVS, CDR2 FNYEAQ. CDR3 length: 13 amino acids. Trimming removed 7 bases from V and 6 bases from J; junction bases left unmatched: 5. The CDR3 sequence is CASKAGGPDTQYF. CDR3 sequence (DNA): TGTGCCAGCAAGGCGGGGGGGCCGGATACGCAGTATTTT.

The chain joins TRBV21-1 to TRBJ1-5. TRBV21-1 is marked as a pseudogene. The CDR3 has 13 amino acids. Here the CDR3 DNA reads TGTGCCAGCAGCAAAGCGGACAATCAGCCCCAGCATTTT. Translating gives CASSKADNQPQHF.

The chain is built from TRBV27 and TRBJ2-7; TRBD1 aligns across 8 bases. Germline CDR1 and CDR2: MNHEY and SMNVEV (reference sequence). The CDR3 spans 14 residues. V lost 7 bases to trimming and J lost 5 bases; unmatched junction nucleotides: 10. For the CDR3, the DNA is TGTGCCAGCAACCCCACAGGGGGTCGCAACGAGCAGTACTTC. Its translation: CASNPTGGRNEQYF.

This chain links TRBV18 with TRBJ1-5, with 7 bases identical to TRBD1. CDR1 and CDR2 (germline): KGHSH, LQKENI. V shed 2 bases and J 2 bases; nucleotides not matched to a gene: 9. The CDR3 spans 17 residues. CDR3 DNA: TGTGCCAGCTCACCAAGATCAGGGGGGACAGGCAATCAGCCCCAGCATTTT. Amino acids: CASSPRSGGTGNQPQHF.

The CDR3 DNA reads as TGTGCCAGCAGCGTAGCCAGCGCCACCTACAATGAGCAGTTCTTC. It encodes CASSVASATYNEQFF. J is TRBJ2-1 and V is TRBV9; no reliable D call. Deletions cut 0 bases from V and 2 bases from J, with 9 bases between. The CDR3 spans 15 residues. Germline V CDR1 and CDR2: SGDLS, YYNGEE.

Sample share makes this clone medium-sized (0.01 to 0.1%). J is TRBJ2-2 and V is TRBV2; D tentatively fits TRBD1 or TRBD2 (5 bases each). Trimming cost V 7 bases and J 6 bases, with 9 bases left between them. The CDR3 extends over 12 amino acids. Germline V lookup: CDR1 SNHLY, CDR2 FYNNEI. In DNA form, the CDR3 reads TGTGCCAGCATCAGGGACGCCGGGGAGCTGTTTTTT. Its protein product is CASIRDAGELFF.

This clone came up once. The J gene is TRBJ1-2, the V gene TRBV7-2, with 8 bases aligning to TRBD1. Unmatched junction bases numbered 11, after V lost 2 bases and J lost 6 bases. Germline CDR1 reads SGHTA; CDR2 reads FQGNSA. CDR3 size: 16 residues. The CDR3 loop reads CASSLSIPGQGNGYTF. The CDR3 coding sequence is TGTGCCAGCAGCTTATCAATCCCCGGACAGGGTAATGGCTACACCTTC.

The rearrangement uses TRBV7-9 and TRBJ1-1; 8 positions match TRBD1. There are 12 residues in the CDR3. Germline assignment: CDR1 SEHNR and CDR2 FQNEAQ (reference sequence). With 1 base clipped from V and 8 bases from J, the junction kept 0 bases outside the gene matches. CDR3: CASSLGDREAFF. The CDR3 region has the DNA TGTGCCAGCAGCTTAGGGGACAGGGAAGCTTTCTTT.

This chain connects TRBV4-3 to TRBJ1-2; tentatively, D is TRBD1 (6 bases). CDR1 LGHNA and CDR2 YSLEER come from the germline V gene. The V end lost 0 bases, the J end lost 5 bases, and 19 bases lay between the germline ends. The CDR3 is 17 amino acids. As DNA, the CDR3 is TGCGCCAGCAGCCAAGATCCCTGGACAGAGGGTGGGTATGGCTACACCTTC. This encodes CASSQDPWTEGGYGYTF.

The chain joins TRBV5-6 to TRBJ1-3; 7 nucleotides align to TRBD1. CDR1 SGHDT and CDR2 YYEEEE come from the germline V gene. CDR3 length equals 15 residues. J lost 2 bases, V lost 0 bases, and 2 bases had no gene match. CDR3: CASSLDTGAGNTIYF. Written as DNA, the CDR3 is TGTGCCAGCAGCTTGGACACAGGGGCTGGAAACACCATATATTTT. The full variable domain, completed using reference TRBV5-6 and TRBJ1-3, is DAGVTQSPTHLIKTRGQQVTLRCSPKSGHDTVSWYQQALGQGPQFIFQYYEEEERQRGNFPDRFSGHQFPNYSSELNVNALLLGDSALYLCASSLDTGAGNTIYFGEGSWLTVV.

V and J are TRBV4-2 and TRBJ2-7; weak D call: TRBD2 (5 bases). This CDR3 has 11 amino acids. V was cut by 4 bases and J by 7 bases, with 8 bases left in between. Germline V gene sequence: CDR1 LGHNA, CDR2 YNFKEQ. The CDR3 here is CASSRPGEQYF. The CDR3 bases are TGTGCCAGCAGCCGCCCGGGAGAGCAGTACTTC.

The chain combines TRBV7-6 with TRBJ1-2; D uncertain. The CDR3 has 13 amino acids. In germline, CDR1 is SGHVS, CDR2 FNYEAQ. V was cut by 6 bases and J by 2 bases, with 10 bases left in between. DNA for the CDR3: TGTGCCAGCAGTATCAATTTCAACTATGGCTACACCTTC. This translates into CASSINFNYGYTF.

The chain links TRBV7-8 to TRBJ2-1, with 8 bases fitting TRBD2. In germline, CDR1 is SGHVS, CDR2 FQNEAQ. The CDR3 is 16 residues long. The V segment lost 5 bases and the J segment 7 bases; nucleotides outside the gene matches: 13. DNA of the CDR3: TGTGCCAGCAGCCCAGGACGGAGTACGGGGGGGAATGAGCAGTTCTTC. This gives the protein CASSPGRSTGGNEQFF.

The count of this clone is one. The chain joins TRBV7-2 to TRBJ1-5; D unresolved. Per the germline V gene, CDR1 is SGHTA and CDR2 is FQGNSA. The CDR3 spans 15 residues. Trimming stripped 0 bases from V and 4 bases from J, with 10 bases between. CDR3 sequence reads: CASSLAGGRNQPQHF. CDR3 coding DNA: TGTGCCAGCAGCTTAGCGGGCGGGCGAAATCAGCCCCAGCATTTT.

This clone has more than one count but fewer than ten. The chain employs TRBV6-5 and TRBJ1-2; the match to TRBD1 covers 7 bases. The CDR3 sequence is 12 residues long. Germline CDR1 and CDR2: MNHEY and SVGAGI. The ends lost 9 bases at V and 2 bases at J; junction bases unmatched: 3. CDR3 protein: CASDRENYGYTF. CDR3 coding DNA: TGTGCCAGTGACAGGGAGAACTATGGCTACACCTTC.

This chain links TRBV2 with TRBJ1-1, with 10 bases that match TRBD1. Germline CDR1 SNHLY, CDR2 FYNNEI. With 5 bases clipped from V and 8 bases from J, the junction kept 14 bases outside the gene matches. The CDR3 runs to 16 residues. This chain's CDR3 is CASSQDRGRIMAEAFF. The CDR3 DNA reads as TGTGCCAGCAGTCAAGACAGGGGGCGCATCATGGCCGAAGCTTTCTTT.

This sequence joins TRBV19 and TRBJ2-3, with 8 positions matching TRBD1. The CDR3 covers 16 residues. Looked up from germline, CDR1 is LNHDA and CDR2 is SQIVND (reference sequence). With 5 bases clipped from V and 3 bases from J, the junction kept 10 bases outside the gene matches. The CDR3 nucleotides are TGTGCCAGTAGTCTTACCCAGGGGGCAGCGACAGATACGCAGTATTTT. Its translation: CASSLTQGAATDTQYF.

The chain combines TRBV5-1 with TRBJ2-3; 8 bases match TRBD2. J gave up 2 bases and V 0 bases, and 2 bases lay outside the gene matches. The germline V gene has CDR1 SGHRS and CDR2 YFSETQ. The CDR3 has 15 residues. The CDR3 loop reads CASSLVGRVTDTQYF. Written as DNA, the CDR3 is TGCGCCAGCAGCTTGGTCGGGAGGGTCACAGATACGCAGTATTTT.

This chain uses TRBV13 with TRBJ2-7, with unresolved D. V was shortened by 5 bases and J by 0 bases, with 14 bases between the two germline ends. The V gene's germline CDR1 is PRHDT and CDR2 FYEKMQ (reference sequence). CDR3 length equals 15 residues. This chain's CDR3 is CASSLAMGNSYEQYF. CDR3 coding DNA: TGTGCCAGCAGCCTCGCTATGGGGAACTCCTACGAGCAGTACTTC. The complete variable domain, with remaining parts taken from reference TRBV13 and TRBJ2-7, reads AAGVIQSPRHLIKEKRETATLKCYPIPRHDTVYWYQQGPGQDPQFLISFYEKMQSDKGSIPDRFSAQQFSDYHSELNMSSLELGDSALYFCASSLAMGNSYEQYFGPGTRLTVT.

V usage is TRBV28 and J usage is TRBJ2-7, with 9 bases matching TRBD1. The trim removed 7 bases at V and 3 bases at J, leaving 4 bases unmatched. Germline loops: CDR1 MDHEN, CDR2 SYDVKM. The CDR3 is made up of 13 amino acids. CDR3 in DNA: TGTGCCAGCAAGGGGACAGGGCGCTACGAGCAGTACTTC. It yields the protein CASKGTGRYEQYF. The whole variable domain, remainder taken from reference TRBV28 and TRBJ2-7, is DVKVTQSSRYLVKRTGEKVFLECVQDMDHENMFWYRQDPGLGLRLIYFSYDVKMKEKGDIPEGYSVSREKKERFSLILESASTNQTSMYLCASKGTGRYEQYFGPGTRLTVT.

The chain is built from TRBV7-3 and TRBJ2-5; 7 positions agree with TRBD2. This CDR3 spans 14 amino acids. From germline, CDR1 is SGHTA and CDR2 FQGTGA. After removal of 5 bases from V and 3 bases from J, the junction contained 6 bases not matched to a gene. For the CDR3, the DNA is TGTGCCAGCAGCACTAGGGGAGGGAAAGAGACCCAGTACTTC. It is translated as CASSTRGGKETQYF.

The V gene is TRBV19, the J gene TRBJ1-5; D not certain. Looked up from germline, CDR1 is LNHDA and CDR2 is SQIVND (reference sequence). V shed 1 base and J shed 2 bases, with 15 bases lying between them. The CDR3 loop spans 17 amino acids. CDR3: CASSIGALRQGNQPQHF. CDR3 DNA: TGTGCCAGTAGTATAGGAGCCCTACGGCAGGGCAATCAGCCCCAGCATTTT.

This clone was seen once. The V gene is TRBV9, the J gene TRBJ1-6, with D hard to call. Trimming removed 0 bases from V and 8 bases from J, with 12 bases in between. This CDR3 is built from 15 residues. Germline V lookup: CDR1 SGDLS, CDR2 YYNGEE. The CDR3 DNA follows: TGTGCCAGCAGCGTAGGGCCCCCCAGGCATTCACCCCTCCACTTT. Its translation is CASSVGPPRHSPLHF.

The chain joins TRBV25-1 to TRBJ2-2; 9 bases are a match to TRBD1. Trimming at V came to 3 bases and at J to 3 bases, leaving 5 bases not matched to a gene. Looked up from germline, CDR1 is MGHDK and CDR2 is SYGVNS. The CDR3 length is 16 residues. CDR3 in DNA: TGTGCCAGCAGTGAGGGGGACAGGGCGGACACCGGGGAGCTGTTTTTT. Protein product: CASSEGDRADTGELFF. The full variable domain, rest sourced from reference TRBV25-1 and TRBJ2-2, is EADIYQTPRYLVIGTGKKITLECSQTMGHDKMYWYQQDPGMELHLIHYSYGVNSTEKGDLSSESTVSRIRTEHFPLTLESARPSHTSQYLCASSEGDRADTGELFFGEGSRLTVL.

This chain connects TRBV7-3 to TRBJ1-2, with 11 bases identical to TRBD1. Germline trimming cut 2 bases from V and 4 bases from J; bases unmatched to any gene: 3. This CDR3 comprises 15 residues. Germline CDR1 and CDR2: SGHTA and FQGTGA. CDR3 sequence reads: CASSLSGTGGYGYTF. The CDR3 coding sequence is TGTGCCAGCAGCTTATCCGGGACAGGGGGCTATGGCTACACCTTC.